Listed here are 28 T cell receptor beta chains from one sample, sequenced in a study of response to subunit inactivated influenza vaccine. In TCRdb, the RT-PCR reads were re-called with MiXCR into one record per CDR3 protein. The data hold approximately 530,000 distinct CDR3 sequences, with 13% observed a single time. This specimen was PBMCs from blood, taken 40 to 50 days after vaccination. Source of these receptors: a man between 50 and 59 years old who received an inactivated influenza vaccine.

This CDR3 is CSVDRGHRYGYTF. The CDR3 coding sequence is TGCAGCGTTGATAGGGGGCATCGGTATGGCTACACCTTC. V is TRBV29-1 and J is TRBJ1-2, with 7 bases that match TRBD1. CDR1 and CDR2 from the germline V gene are SQVTM and ANQGSEA. Trimming took 3 bases from V and 5 from J; bases not matched to a gene: 6. The length of the CDR3 is 13 residues.

This clonotype was picked up many times. The J gene is TRBJ1-1, the V gene TRBV27; possibly TRBD1 for D (5 bases). The CDR3 runs to 15 residues. Trimming pared 1 base from V and 5 bases from J, leaving 14 bases between. Germline lookup yields CDR1 MNHEY and CDR2 SMNVEV (reference sequence). CDR3: CASSLYPGGITEAFF. CDR3 in DNA: TGTGCCAGCAGTTTATATCCGGGGGGAATAACTGAAGCTTTCTTT.

This clonotype was counted only a few times. The chain uses TRBV3-1 and TRBJ2-5, with D possibly matching TRBD1 (5 bases). The CDR3 totals 12 residues. Germline V CDR1 and CDR2: LGHDT, YNNKEL (reference sequence). The V end was cut by 6 bases, the J end by 7 bases, with 12 bases between. CDR3 in DNA: TGTGCCAGCAGGACAGCCCCAGGGACCCAGTACTTC. Protein sequence: CASRTAPGTQYF.

This clonotype has a handful of counts. The chain links TRBV12-3 or TRBV12-4 to TRBJ2-7, with unresolved D. Trimming removed 3 bases at V and 2 bases at J, with 11 bases between. The CDR3 has 14 amino acids. In DNA form, the CDR3 reads TGTGCCAGCAGTTTTCGACACTTAACCTACGAGCAGTACTTC. Protein sequence: CASSFRHLTYEQYF.

This clonotype was seen at least ten times. The chain carries TRBV29-1 and TRBJ2-1, with D perhaps being TRBD1 or TRBD2 (6 bases each). V was cut by 5 bases and J by 2 bases, with 16 bases left in between. The CDR3 spans 15 residues. Germline CDR1 reads SQVTM; CDR2 reads ANQGSEA. The CDR3 DNA sequence: TGCAGCGTTAACGGAGGGGGAGCGACCTACAATGAGCAGTTCTTC. Its protein is CSVNGGGATYNEQFF.

The chain couples TRBV4-3 to TRBJ1-4; weak D call: TRBD1 (5 bases). Trimming pared 1 base from V and 8 bases from J, leaving 17 bases between. The CDR3 is made up of 16 amino acids. Germline-derived CDR1 and CDR2 are LGHNA and YSLEER. The CDR3, as DNA: TGCGCCAGCAGCCAAGTCGGGGCTCGACAGTCGGAAAAACTGTTTTTT. Its translation is CASSQVGARQSEKLFF.

This chain uses TRBV6-1 with TRBJ2-2, with TRBD2 identical over 14 bases. J lost 5 bases, V lost 6 bases, and 5 bases had no gene match. This CDR3 comprises 16 residues. Germline CDR1 MNHNS, CDR2 SASEGT. CDR3 DNA: TGTGCCAGCAGGGGGACTAGCGGGAGATGGACCGGGGAGCTGTTTTTT. It translates to CASRGTSGRWTGELFF.

The chain has TRBV2 and TRBJ1-1; D is uncertain. Trimming pared 3 bases from V and 4 bases from J, leaving 9 bases between. The CDR3 covers 13 residues. Looked up from germline, CDR1 is SNHLY and CDR2 is FYNNEI. The DNA of the CDR3 is TGTGCCAGCAGTGAGATAGGGAGCACTGAAGCTTTCTTT. Its protein is CASSEIGSTEAFF.

The genes are TRBV13 and TRBJ2-7; TRBD1 aligns across 10 bases. Germline CDR1 PRHDT, CDR2 FYEKMQ (reference sequence). V trimming: 0 bases; J trimming: 5 bases; junction bases outside the gene matches: 7. CDR3 length equals 16 residues. For the CDR3, the DNA is TGTGCCAGCAGCTTAGGGGGACAGGGGTATTTCCACGAGCAGTACTTC. Translated, it gives CASSLGGQGYFHEQYF.

This clonotype showed up just a few times. The chain is built from TRBV6-5 and TRBJ1-5; a possible D gene is TRBD1 (6 bases). The V gene's germline CDR1 is MNHEY and CDR2 SVGAGI. Deletions cut 0 bases from V and 5 bases from J, with 11 bases between. The CDR3 spans 15 residues. In DNA, the CDR3 is TGTGCCAGCAGTTACTCCGGCAGGGGCGATCAGCCCCAGCATTTT. The encoded protein is CASSYSGRGDQPQHF.

The chain couples TRBV12-3 or TRBV12-4 to TRBJ2-7; D could derive from TRBD1 or TRBD2 (5 bases each). This CDR3 has 15 residues. Trimming stripped 8 bases from V and 2 bases from J, with 19 bases between. CDR3 residues: CASSPRGRTTYEQYF. DNA for the CDR3: TGTGCCAGCTCCCCCCGGGGCAGGACGACCTACGAGCAGTACTTC.

V is TRBV6-1 and J is TRBJ1-6; 8 bases map to TRBD1. The CDR3 totals 16 residues. Looked up from germline, CDR1 is MNHNS and CDR2 is SASEGT. V shed 6 bases, J shed 10 bases, and the junction held 14 bases outside the gene matches. Written as DNA, the CDR3 is TGTGCCAGCAGGACAGGGGCGCGACTCTGGGGATCACCCCTCCACTTT. Its translation: CASRTGARLWGSPLHF.

The chain links TRBV20-1 to TRBJ2-7; D remains ambiguous. Germline V gene data show CDR1 as DFQATT and CDR2 as SNEGSKA (reference sequence). This CDR3 is 12 amino acids long. Trimming pared 1 base from V and 2 bases from J, leaving 6 bases between. The CDR3 bases are TGCAGTGCTAGAGTACACACCTACGAGCAGTACTTC. Protein sequence: CSARVHTYEQYF.

This clonotype was observed a handful of times. This chain connects TRBV20-1 to TRBJ2-7, with 10 bases matching TRBD2. The CDR3 spans 14 residues. From germline, CDR1 is DFQATT and CDR2 SNEGSKA (reference sequence). After removal of 4 bases from V and 3 bases from J, the junction contained 6 bases not matched to a gene. The CDR3 protein is CSANRASGGYEQYF. In nucleotides, the CDR3 is TGCAGTGCTAATCGCGCTAGCGGGGGCTACGAGCAGTACTTC.

This clonotype turned up a few times. V gene TRBV11-2 combines with J gene TRBJ2-7; TRBD1 matches at 7 bases. V was pared by 4 bases and J by 6 bases, with 12 bases of the junction left unmatched. Germline V gives CDR1 SGHAT, CDR2 FQNNGV. There are 15 residues in the CDR3. Here the CDR3 DNA reads TGTGCCAGCAGCTCGGTCGGGACAGCCAGCCGCGAGCAGTACTTC. Amino acids: CASSSVGTASREQYF. The whole variable domain, filled in from reference TRBV11-2 and TRBJ2-7, reads EAGVAQSPRYKIIEKRQSVAFWCNPISGHATLYWYQQILGQGPKLLIQFQNNGVVDDSQLPKDRFSAERLKGVDSTLKIQPAKLEDSAVYLCASSSVGTASREQYFGPGTRLTVT.

Of note for this clonotype: One end of the junction is discordant with germline, which a read error may explain. The chain has TRBV6-5 and TRBJ2-2; no reliable D call. CDR1 and CDR2 (germline): MNHEY, SVGAGI. The CDR3 has 13 amino acids. This CDR3 reads CASSYSNPGELFF. For the CDR3, the DNA is TGTGCCAGCAGTTACTCGAACCCCGGGGAGCTGTTTTTT.

The CDR3 coding sequence is TGTGCCATCACCAAGGACGGGAATCAGCCCCAGCATTTT. This gives the protein CAITKDGNQPQHF. This chain joins TRBV10-3 and TRBJ1-5; D gene ambiguous. The germline V gene has CDR1 ENHRY and CDR2 SYGVKD. This CDR3 contains 13 residues. V was pared by 7 bases and J by 4 bases, with 11 bases between.

The chain combines TRBV2 with TRBJ2-3; 7 bases map to TRBD1. This CDR3 contains 19 residues. Germline CDR1 is SNHLY and CDR2 is FYNNEI. The CDR3 loop reads CTCCLYIGQALTRTDTQYF. The CDR3, as DNA: TGTACCTGCTGTTTATATATAGGACAGGCCCTTACCCGCACAGATACGCAGTATTTT.

This clonotype was observed many times. The genes are TRBV20-1 and TRBJ2-7; 7 bases match TRBD2. The CDR3 has 12 residues. CDR1 is DFQATT and CDR2 is SNEGSKA in the germline V gene (reference sequence). J lost 5 bases, V lost 6 bases, and 7 bases had no gene match. The CDR3 loop reads CSAYRLAHEQYF. CDR3 bases: TGCAGTGCCTACCGACTAGCCCACGAGCAGTACTTC.

In this sample, this clonotype turned up a few times. The rearrangement joins TRBV20-1 to TRBJ1-1; possible D gene TRBD1, 6 bases. The germline V gene has CDR1 DFQATT and CDR2 SNEGSKA (reference sequence). V was shortened by 0 bases and J by 5 bases, with 19 bases between the two germline ends. The CDR3 spans 16 residues. Here the CDR3 reads CSARDETGMSGTEAFF. CDR3 nucleotide sequence: TGCAGTGCTAGAGACGAAACAGGGATGAGTGGGACTGAAGCTTTCTTT.

This clonotype showed up just a few times. This chain connects TRBV9 to TRBJ1-6; 10 nucleotides match TRBD1. V trimming: 3 bases; J trimming: 7 bases; junction bases outside the gene matches: 4. The length of the CDR3 is 15 residues. Germline V gene sequence: CDR1 SGDLS, CDR2 YYNGEE. The CDR3 nucleotides are TGTGCCAGCAGCGGATCGGGACAGGGGAATTCACCCCTCCACTTT. Protein: CASSGSGQGNSPLHF.

At least ten counts were recorded for this clonotype. V and J are TRBV7-3 and TRBJ2-2, with 7 positions matching TRBD2. This CDR3 is 14 amino acids long. J was trimmed by 5 bases and V by 5 bases; bases with no gene match: 5. In germline, CDR1 is SGHTA, CDR2 FQGTGA. The CDR3 spells CASSDLGGTGELFF. The CDR3 DNA follows: TGTGCCAGCAGCGATTTGGGAGGGACCGGGGAGCTGTTTTTT.

This clonotype showed up many times. The genes are TRBV5-4 and TRBJ2-7; D possibly corresponds to TRBD2 (6 bases). Germline-derived CDR1 and CDR2 are SGHNT and YYREEE (reference sequence). CDR3 length: 12 residues. V was pared by 4 bases and J by 7 bases, with 12 bases between. CDR3 sequence (DNA): TGTGCCAGCAGCCCCTCCCGGGGGGAGCAGTACTTC. It translates to CASSPSRGEQYF.

There are a few counts of this clonotype. The rearrangement joins TRBV5-1 to TRBJ2-1; no clear D gene. The CDR3 extends over 15 amino acids. In germline, CDR1 is SGHRS, CDR2 YFSETQ. The V end was cut by 1 base, the J end by 2 bases, with 10 bases between. The CDR3 sequence: CASSLTDLTYNEQFF. Written as DNA, the CDR3 is TGCGCCAGCAGCTTGACTGACCTTACCTACAATGAGCAGTTCTTC. Filled out from reference TRBV5-1 and TRBJ2-1, the complete variable domain reads KAGVTQTPRYLIKTRGQQVTLSCSPISGHRSVSWYQQTPGQGLQFLFEYFSETQRNKGNFPGRFSGRQFSNSRSEMNVSTLELGDSALYLCASSLTDLTYNEQFFGPGTRLTVL.

This chain joins TRBV15 and TRBJ2-7; 8 bases are a match to TRBD1. Germline V lookup: CDR1 LNHNV, CDR2 YYDKDF (reference sequence). The CDR3 totals 15 residues. Trimming took 6 bases from V and 1 from J; bases not matched to a gene: 8. In DNA form, the CDR3 reads TGTGCCACCAGTACCTCGACAGGGGTTTCCTACGAGCAGTACTTC. Translated: CATSTSTGVSYEQYF. Full variable domain (rest looked up from reference TRBV15 and TRBJ2-7): DAMVIQNPRYQVTQFGKPVTLSCSQTLNHNVMYWYQQKSSQAPKLLFHYYDKDFNNEADTPDNFQSRRPNTSFCFLDIRSPGLGDTAMYLCATSTSTGVSYEQYFGPGTRLTVT.

Here the CDR3 DNA reads TGTGCCAGCAGCTTAGGGTTGACAGGGGGCGACAAAAACATTCAGTACTTC. Translation: CASSLGLTGGDKNIQYF. The J gene is TRBJ2-4, the V gene TRBV7-9; 10 nucleotides agree with TRBD1. CDR1 SEHNR and CDR2 FQNEAQ come from the germline V gene (reference sequence). The J segment lost 3 bases and the V segment lost 1 base, leaving 6 bases of the junction unmatched. The CDR3 totals 17 residues.

This clonotype was counted a few times. V is TRBV5-1 and J is TRBJ2-5; the D gene is possibly TRBD2 (6 bases). This CDR3 is 13 amino acids long. Germline V gives CDR1 SGHRS, CDR2 YFSETQ. V lost 2 bases, J lost 6 bases, and 11 bases lay in between. CDR3 DNA: TGCGCCAGCAGCTTTGAGGGAGGAAAGACCCAGTACTTC. It is translated as CASSFEGGKTQYF.

The CDR3: CAIRETGNTIYF. The DNA of the CDR3 is TGTGCCATCAGGGAGACAGGGAACACCATATATTTT. The J gene is TRBJ1-3, the V gene TRBV10-3; 7 bases fit TRBD1. Germline values: CDR1 ENHRY, CDR2 SYGVKD. The ends lost 6 bases at V and 7 bases at J; junction bases unmatched: 3. The CDR3 totals 12 residues.